Below, one T cell receptor beta chain is given with its context. This sample stems from a study of shared clonotypes between healthy human individuals. Genomic DNA of every subset was divided equally among multiple immunoSEQ plates. This table comes from immunoSEQ multiplex PCR, and its TCRdb copy is limited to in-frame clones, with some not included. The sample includes about 670,000 clones, 55% to 75% seen only once; the top ten take approximately 2%. V gave up 3 bases and J gave up 0 bases; unmatched junction bases: 4. CDR3 length equals 16 residues. Germline CDR1 and CDR2: SGHAT and FQNNGV. The TCR comes from a woman aged 30 to 39 in good health. The sequencing input was memory CD4+ T cells sorted from blood. Described subset: CD45RA-negative fraction. The chain joins TRBV11-2 to TRBJ2-7, with 11 bases lining up with TRBD2. The CDR3 protein is CASSFSLAGGSYEQYF. The CDR3 DNA sequence: TGTGCCAGCAGCTTTTCGCTAGCGGGGGGCTCCTACGAGCAGTACTTC.